The clone carrying this T cell receptor beta chain was picked up many times. TCRdb used MiXCR to reprocess the 5' RACE reads, holding one entry per CDR3 protein. The data contain over 130,000 distinct CDR3 sequences, roughly 8.2% of them singletons. The V end lost 3 bases, the J end lost 3 bases, and 12 bases lay between the germline ends. The CDR3 is 14 amino acids. CDR1 and CDR2 from the germline V gene are ENHRY and SYGVKD. This record belongs to a study of T cells after yellow fever vaccination. The chain is built from TRBV10-3 and TRBJ2-7, with D perhaps matching TRBD1 (6 bases). This receptor was identified in a man aged 30-40 years who received the YFV17D yellow fever vaccine. Sequencing used CD4+ T cells sorted from PBMCs, obtained 5 days after the yellow fever booster vaccination. The CDR3 coding sequence is TGTGCCATCAGTGATTCTAGGGACAACTACGAGCAGTACTTC. Protein product: CAISDSRDNYEQYF.